Below, 29 T cell receptor beta chains from the same sample are listed, as sequenced in a study of blood T cell repertoires in COVID-19 (TCRdb year 2020). Library generation was performed with the immunoSEQ multiplex PCR assay. TCRdb holds this immuneACCESS table with in-frame rearrangements only. Some clones are missing; in checked studies, unresolved V genes explain under half, and the rest has no known cause. Across this sample there are about 99,000 clones, with roughly 90% seen only once. Jointly, the top ten make up 3.5% of the sample. The sample was peripheral blood. The receptors shown here come from an older woman with acute or convalescent COVID-19.

J is TRBJ1-2 and V is TRBV27; 10 nucleotides agree with TRBD1. After removal of 8 bases from V and 3 bases from J, the junction contained 6 bases not matched to a gene. The germline gives CDR1 MNHEY, CDR2 SMNVEV (reference sequence). This CDR3 is 14 amino acids long. The CDR3 region is CASRRDRGDYGYTF. The CDR3 bases are TGTGCCAGCCGGCGGGACAGGGGAGACTATGGCTACACCTTC.

This chain connects TRBV19 to TRBJ1-4; D gene uncertain. The CDR3 covers 13 residues. Looked up from germline, CDR1 is LNHDA and CDR2 is SQIVND (reference sequence). V was shortened by 3 bases and J by 3 bases, with 5 bases between the two germline ends. DNA of the CDR3: TGTGCCAGTAGTATGCGTGCTAATGAAAAACTGTTTTTT. Translation: CASSMRANEKLFF.

The chain has TRBV6-5 and TRBJ2-5; D gene unclear. CDR1 and CDR2 (germline): MNHEY, SVGAGI. The CDR3 has 10 amino acids. Trimming cost V 7 bases and J 5 bases, with 5 bases left between them. The chain's CDR3 is CASTEETQYF. The CDR3 nucleotides read TGTGCCAGCACCGAGGAGACCCAGTACTTC.

The genes are TRBV27 and TRBJ1-6; perhaps TRBD1 as D (6 bases). CDR1 is MNHEY, CDR2 SMNVEV, per germline (reference sequence). The length of the CDR3 is 14 residues. V was pared by 3 bases and J by 10 bases, with 13 bases between. CDR3 nucleotide sequence: TGTGCCAGCAGTTTCTGGGACAACGGATCACCCCTCCACTTT. It translates to CASSFWDNGSPLHF.

The V gene is TRBV3-1 (or the pseudogene TRBV3-2), the J gene TRBJ1-1, with no clear D. Trimming removed 6 bases at V and 7 bases at J, with 9 bases between. The germline gives CDR1 LGHDT, CDR2 YNNKEL (reference sequence). The CDR3 totals 11 residues. CDR3 in amino acids: CASSTGYEAFF. The CDR3 bases are TGTGCCAGCAGTACGGGATATGAAGCTTTCTTT.

This sequence joins TRBV6-6 and TRBJ2-1; 8 positions agree with TRBD2. The V segment lost 7 bases and the J segment 2 bases; nucleotides outside the gene matches: 10. Looked up from germline, CDR1 is MNHNY and CDR2 is SVGAGI (reference sequence). There are 16 residues in the CDR3. The CDR3 nucleotides read TGTGCCAGCAACAACGGGAGGGCGGGACCCTACAATGAGCAGTTCTTC. This translates into CASNNGRAGPYNEQFF.

This rearrangement joins TRBV30 to TRBJ1-4; no definite D call. The ends were cut back, 0 bases at V and 0 bases at J, with 5 bases in the middle. Germline loops: CDR1 GTSNPN, CDR2 SVGIG (reference sequence). The CDR3 loop spans 14 amino acids. CDR3 DNA sequence: TGTGCCTGGAGTGTATCTGCAACTAATGAAAAACTGTTTTTT. It yields the protein CAWSVSATNEKLFF.

This chain connects TRBV28 to TRBJ2-2; D is perhaps TRBD2 (6 bases). V shed 5 bases and J shed 5 bases, with 21 bases lying between them. The CDR3 runs 17 residues. Germline loops: CDR1 MDHEN, CDR2 SYDVKM. The CDR3 DNA sequence: TGTGCCAGCAGTCCCCCCCGAGCAGTTCGGGGGACCGGGGAGCTGTTTTTT. Protein: CASSPPRAVRGTGELFF. Complete variable domain (other parts from reference TRBV28 and TRBJ2-2): DVKVTQSSRYLVKRTGEKVFLECVQDMDHENMFWYRQDPGLGLRLIYFSYDVKMKEKGDIPEGYSVSREKKERFSLILESASTNQTSMYLCASSPPRAVRGTGELFFGEGSRLTVL.

This clone occurred a few times. This chain uses TRBV30 with TRBJ1-3, with D perhaps TRBD1 (6 bases). The V end was cut by 5 bases, the J end by 4 bases, with 18 bases between. Germline CDR1 is GTSNPN and CDR2 is SVGIG (reference sequence). The CDR3 spans 15 residues. The CDR3 spells CAWDGSGADGNTIYF. The DNA of the CDR3 is TGTGCCTGGGACGGCTCAGGGGCGGACGGAAACACCATATATTTT. The entire variable domain, with the rest obtained from reference TRBV30 and TRBJ1-3, is as follows: SQTIHQWPATLVQPVGSPLSLECTVEGTSNPNLYWYRQAAGRGLQLLFYSVGIGQISSEVPQNLSASRPQDRQFILSSKKLLLSDSGFYLCAWDGSGADGNTIYFGEGSWLTVV.

The gene calls are TRBV5-1 and TRBJ1-3; D is unclear. The length of the CDR3 is 14 residues. Trimming stripped 0 bases from V and 2 bases from J, with 6 bases between. Per the germline V gene, CDR1 is SGHRS and CDR2 is YFSETQ. The chain's CDR3 is CASSLGQTGNTIYF. The CDR3 coding sequence is TGCGCCAGCAGCTTGGGACAAACTGGAAACACCATATATTTT.

V and J are TRBV19 and TRBJ2-3, with 8 bases identical to TRBD2. This CDR3 is built from 16 residues. The trim removed 2 bases at V and 5 bases at J, leaving 9 bases unmatched. Germline CDR1 LNHDA, CDR2 SQIVND (reference sequence). The chain's CDR3 is CASSIRSSGALDTQYF. CDR3 coding DNA: TGTGCCAGTAGTATAAGGAGTAGCGGGGCCTTAGATACGCAGTATTTT.

The gene calls are TRBV7-9 and TRBJ1-1, with D possibly being TRBD1 (6 bases). CDR1 SEHNR and CDR2 FQNEAQ come from the germline V gene (reference sequence). Between the trimmed V and J ends, which lost 1 base and 5 bases, there was a span of 14 bases. The CDR3 has 15 residues. The CDR3 nucleotides read TGTGCCAGCAGCTTAGGGAACAGGGCAGGAACTGAAGCTTTCTTT. It is translated as CASSLGNRAGTEAFF.

This chain joins TRBV18 and TRBJ2-5; 8 bases are a match to TRBD1. Trimming at V came to 3 bases and at J to 4 bases, leaving 13 bases not matched to a gene. The germline V gene encodes CDR1 KGHSH and CDR2 LQKENI. This CDR3 spans 17 amino acids. The CDR3, as DNA: TGTGCCAGCTCACCCCTCCGGGCTGGACAGGGCCGAGAGACCCAGTACTTC. This translates into CASSPLRAGQGRETQYF.

The chain uses TRBV6-5 and TRBJ1-1, with a possible D match to TRBD1 (6 bases). The germline V and J ends were trimmed by 2 bases and 0 bases, with 7 bases remaining between them. The CDR3 sequence is 14 residues long. CDR1 is MNHEY and CDR2 is SVGAGI in the germline V gene. The CDR3 coding sequence is TGTGCCAGCAGTTACGGGGACATGAACACTGAAGCTTTCTTT. Translation: CASSYGDMNTEAFF.

The J gene is TRBJ1-2, the V gene TRBV4-2; D is uncertain. V dropped 0 bases and J dropped 6 bases, with 11 bases sitting between them. The length of the CDR3 is 14 residues. The germline V gene has CDR1 LGHNA and CDR2 YNFKEQ. The CDR3 is CASSQDQEGHGYTF. The CDR3 region has the DNA TGTGCCAGCAGCCAAGACCAGGAGGGCCATGGCTACACCTTC.

This rearrangement joins TRBV6-5 to TRBJ2-2; 7 bases align to TRBD1. With V trimmed by 10 bases and J by 1 base, 9 bases remained unmatched. Germline V gene sequence: CDR1 MNHEY, CDR2 SVGAGI. CDR3 size: 15 residues. The CDR3 nucleotides are TGTGCCATCCGATTCGGGACAGAGAACACCGGGGAGCTGTTTTTT. Encoded protein: CAIRFGTENTGELFF.

V usage is TRBV3-1 (or the pseudogene TRBV3-2) and J usage is TRBJ1-1; maybe TRBD1 (5 bases). The CDR3 totals 13 residues. V gave up 4 bases and J gave up 6 bases, with 12 bases separating them. The germline V gene has CDR1 LGHDT and CDR2 YNNKEL (reference sequence). The CDR3 nucleotides are TGTGCCAGCAGCCGCTGGGGGGGGGCTGAAGCTTTCTTT. Translating it yields CASSRWGGAEAFF.

The chain combines TRBV28 with TRBJ1-2; D is ambiguous. Germline-derived CDR1 and CDR2 are MDHEN and SYDVKM. The CDR3 is made up of 14 amino acids. Between the trimmed V and J ends, which lost 3 bases and 2 bases, there was a span of 10 bases. The CDR3 DNA is TGTGCCAGCAGTTTCTCGACATACAACTATGGCTACACCTTC. Residues: CASSFSTYNYGYTF.

The CDR3 region is CASSEAPTGRIPRNTEAFF. The CDR3 DNA sequence: TGTGCCAGCAGTGAAGCCCCGACAGGGAGAATACCCAGGAACACTGAAGCTTTCTTT. The chain carries TRBV2 and TRBJ1-1; 7 bases map to TRBD1. This CDR3 is built from 19 residues. V lost 0 bases to trimming and J lost 1 base; unmatched junction nucleotides: 14. Germline CDR1 reads SNHLY; CDR2 reads FYNNEI.

The rearrangement links TRBV5-1 to TRBJ2-1; TRBD2 aligns across 13 bases. This CDR3 is built from 18 residues. Germline CDR1 reads SGHRS; CDR2 reads YFSETQ. With V trimmed by 4 bases and J by 0 bases, 7 bases remained unmatched. The CDR3 coding sequence is TGCGCCAGCAGCACGGGACTAGCGGGATTAGGCTCCTACAATGAGCAGTTCTTC. It codes for CASSTGLAGLGSYNEQFF.

The chain links TRBV11-3 to TRBJ2-1; maybe TRBD2 (6 bases). V gave up 2 bases and J gave up 1 base, with 12 bases separating them. CDR1 and CDR2 (germline): SGHNT, YENEEA. CDR3 length: 16 residues. This CDR3 reads CASSLSLAISYNEQFF. Here the CDR3 DNA reads TGTGCCAGCAGCTTATCGCTAGCGATATCCTACAATGAGCAGTTCTTC.

The chain recombines TRBV6-4 with TRBJ2-1; 9 bases match TRBD2. The CDR3 loop spans 13 amino acids. The V and J ends lost 5 bases and 11 bases, in that order; junction bases with no gene match: 7. Germline V gives CDR1 MRHNA, CDR2 SNTAGT. CDR3 bases: TGTGCCAGCAGTCCACGACTAGCGGAAAAGCAGTTCTTC. Amino acid sequence: CASSPRLAEKQFF.

This sequence joins TRBV5-1 and TRBJ2-2; D may be TRBD2 (6 bases). CDR1 and CDR2 (germline): SGHRS, YFSETQ. The CDR3 runs to 14 residues. The V gene lost 4 bases and the J gene lost 2 bases, with 9 bases spanning the gap. This CDR3 is CASSIGSNTGELFF. CDR3 coding DNA: TGCGCCAGCAGCATCGGGAGTAACACCGGGGAGCTGTTTTTT.

V and J are TRBV6-5 and TRBJ1-1; D possibly corresponds to TRBD1 (5 bases). V lost 7 bases to trimming and J lost 0 bases, with 12 bases between them. CDR1 and CDR2 (germline): MNHEY, SVGAGI. This CDR3 is built from 14 residues. The CDR3 protein is CASTLGGLNTEAFF. In DNA, the CDR3 is TGTGCCAGCACCTTGGGGGGTTTGAACACTGAAGCTTTCTTT.

The V and J genes are TRBV3-1 (or the pseudogene TRBV3-2) and TRBJ1-1, with a possible D match to TRBD1 (6 bases). The V gene's germline CDR1 is LGHDT and CDR2 YNNKEL (reference sequence). With 2 bases removed from V and 1 base from J, the gap between germline ends came to 11 bases. The CDR3 has 15 amino acids. The CDR3: CASSQILGGNTEAFF. For the CDR3, the DNA is TGTGCCAGCAGCCAAATCCTAGGGGGGAACACTGAAGCTTTCTTT.

The chain is built from TRBV5-3 and TRBJ2-3; possible D gene TRBD2, 6 bases. TRBV5-3 is filed as an ORF, its function uncertain. Trimming cost V 1 base and J 7 bases, with 7 bases left between them. The CDR3 sequence is 12 residues long. The CDR3 DNA is TGTGCCAGAAGCTTGCGGGGGTATACGCAGTATTTT. Its translation: CARSLRGYTQYF.

This chain connects TRBV27 to TRBJ1-1; D possibly corresponds to TRBD1 (6 bases). Germline CDR1 and CDR2: MNHEY and SMNVEV (reference sequence). CDR3 length: 13 residues. V shed 3 bases and J shed 5 bases, with 10 bases lying between them. The CDR3 sequence is CASSFLQGTEAFF. DNA of the CDR3: TGTGCCAGCAGTTTCCTTCAGGGGACTGAAGCTTTCTTT.

This clone came up a few times. The gene calls are TRBV27 and TRBJ1-1, with TRBD1 as a possible D gene (5 bases). Germline assignment: CDR1 MNHEY and CDR2 SMNVEV (reference sequence). V lost 7 bases, J lost 2 bases, and 17 bases lay in between. The CDR3 consists of 15 residues. CDR3 sequence (DNA): TGTGCCAGCAAGCGTGGGGGGGGGTATAACACTGAAGCTTTCTTT. Amino acid sequence: CASKRGGGYNTEAFF.

The gene calls are TRBV14 and TRBJ1-5, with unresolved D. Deletions cut 4 bases from V and 1 base from J, with 11 bases between. Germline V gene sequence: CDR1 SGHDN, CDR2 FVKESK. The CDR3 extends over 15 amino acids. CDR3 DNA sequence: TGTGCCAGCAGCCCGGGAGGCAGGAGCAATCAGCCCCAGCATTTT. Protein product: CASSPGGRSNQPQHF.